These T cell receptor beta chains were read from a single sample in a study of blood T cells in healthy people across ages. TCRdb redid the calling of the 5' RACE reads with MiXCR, one entry per CDR3 protein. The profile shows 700,000 to 1,000,000 distinct CDR3 sequences, about 42% of them singletons. Material for sequencing was blood. All receptors come from a man in his sixties in good health. Each CDR3 is given with its conserved first and last residue. A D gene is named only where the DNA matches it firmly. Only part of the rows carry a size: once, few, many, or a class if the clone is expanded.

J gene | clone size | V gene | D gene | CDR3 protein | CDR3 DNA
TRBJ2-1 | . | TRBV7-8 | . | CASSLGGGAWNEQFF | TGTGCCAGCAGCTTAGGGGGGGGGGCCTGGAATGAGCAGTTCTTC
TRBJ2-7 | . | TRBV3-1 | . | CASSQFRSLDLKEGGEQYF | TGTGCCAGCAGCCAATTTCGTAGCCTCGACCTAAAAGAAGGTGGCGAGCAGTACTTC
TRBJ1-1 | . | TRBV28 | . | CASTRLGNTEAFF | TGTGCCAGCACCAGACTTGGGAACACTGAAGCTTTCTTT
TRBJ1-6 | few | TRBV28 | TRBD1 | CASSLSRDRGASPLHF | TGTGCCAGCAGTTTATCCCGGGACAGGGGAGCTTCACCCCTCCACTTT
TRBJ2-4 | . | TRBV6-2/TRBV6-3 | . | CASSSRHWSEQYF | TGTGCCAGCAGTTCCCGACACTGGTCGGAGCAGTACTTC
TRBJ2-7 | few | TRBV10-3 | . | CAISPGDGLAEQYF | TGTGCCATCAGCCCCGGGGACGGGTTAGCCGAGCAGTACTTC
TRBJ2-7 | . | TRBV5-1 | . | CASSDRGEAYEQYF | TGCGCCAGCAGTGACCGTGGGGAGGCCTACGAGCAGTACTTC
TRBJ2-5 | . | TRBV11-2 | . | CASSSPRQLGSKETQYF | TGTGCCAGCAGCTCCCCACGACAGCTGGGATCAAAAGAGACCCAGTACTTC
TRBJ2-7 | . | TRBV20-1 | . | CSARDLATTLYEQYF | TGCAGTGCTAGAGATCTAGCTACCACCCTCTACGAGCAGTACTTC
TRBJ2-6 | . | TRBV7-2 | TRBD2 | CASSSRRGGSSGANVLTF | TGTGCCAGCAGCTCACGACGGGGAGGGAGCTCTGGGGCCAACGTCCTGACTTTC
TRBJ1-4 | few | TRBV6-6 | . | CASSPGTRNEKLFF | TGTGCCAGCAGTCCCGGGACACGAAATGAAAAACTGTTTTTT
TRBJ2-1 | . | TRBV3-1 | . | CASRGRSEQFF | TGTGCCAGCAGGGGGAGGTCTGAGCAGTTCTTC
TRBJ2-3 | few | TRBV7-4 | . | CASSEKVIDTQYF | TGTGCCAGCAGCGAGAAGGTGATAGATACGCAGTATTTT
TRBJ1-2 | once | TRBV6-2/TRBV6-3 | . | CASSYSSEKIYGYTF | TGTGCCAGCAGTTACTCGTCAGAGAAGATCTATGGCTACACCTTC
TRBJ2-3 | . | TRBV7-2 | TRBD1 | CASSLRTGKGTDTQYF | TGTGCCAGCAGCCTGAGGACAGGGAAAGGCACAGATACGCAGTATTTT
TRBJ1-2 | few | TRBV7-9 | . | CASSLAEANYGYTF | TGTGCCAGCAGCTTAGCAGAAGCTAACTATGGCTACACCTTC
TRBJ1-1 | . | TRBV3-1 | TRBD1 | CASSRGAGTGVGENTEAFF | TGTGCCAGCAGCCGAGGGGCCGGGACAGGGGTTGGGGAGAACACTGAAGCTTTCTTT
TRBJ2-7 | . | TRBV7-9 | . | CASSRSGGSSYEQYF | TGTGCCAGCAGCCGCTCAGGAGGGAGCTCCTACGAGCAGTACTTC
TRBJ2-1 | . | TRBV19 | . | CASRDHNFANEQFF | TGTGCCAGTAGGGACCACAATTTCGCCAATGAGCAGTTCTTC
TRBJ2-7 | . | TRBV7-2 | TRBD1 | CASSPGTEHYEQYF | TGTGCCAGCAGCCCCGGGACAGAACATTACGAGCAGTACTTC
TRBJ2-5 | . | TRBV7-3 | . | CASGSNQGETQYF | TGTGCCAGCGGCTCCAACCAGGGTGAGACCCAGTACTTC
TRBJ2-1 | . | TRBV2 | . | CASSEFGGSPTMSKFF | TGTGCCAGCAGTGAATTCGGGGGATCTCCTACAATGAGTAAGTTCTTC
TRBJ2-7 | many | TRBV18 | TRBD1 | CASSGQGAGYEQYF | TGTGCCAGCTCAGGACAGGGGGCTGGGTACGAGCAGTACTTC
TRBJ1-4 | . | TRBV7-9 | TRBD1 | CASSSGQATETNEKLFF | TGTGCCAGCAGCTCCGGACAGGCCACCGAAACTAATGAAAAACTGTTTTTT
TRBJ2-7 | few | TRBV3-1 | . | CASSQAPREQYF | TGTGCCAGCAGCCAAGCCCCTCGCGAGCAGTACTTC
TRBJ1-2 | . | TRBV20-1 | . | CGARADSRAYGYTF | TGCGGTGCTAGGGCGGACAGTCGGGCATATGGCTACACCTTC
TRBJ2-1 | . | TRBV20-1 | . | CSAKGNNWGEQFF | TGCAGTGCTAAGGGTAATAACTGGGGTGAGCAGTTCTTC
TRBJ1-2 | . | TRBV5-1 | TRBD1 | CASSRQGSGSGYTF | TGCGCCAGCAGTCGACAGGGAAGTGGCTCTGGCTACACCTTC
TRBJ2-1 | . | TRBV3-1 | TRBD2 | CASSPTSGGAYYNEQFF | TGTGCCAGCAGCCCGACTAGCGGGGGGGCCTACTACAATGAGCAGTTCTTC
TRBJ2-7 | few | TRBV4-3 | TRBD1 | CASSQESAGGIYEQYF | TGCGCCAGCAGCCAAGAGAGTGCAGGGGGTATCTACGAGCAGTACTTC
TRBJ1-1 | . | TRBV10-1 | . | CASSEGEWNTEAFF | TGCGCCAGCAGTGAAGGGGAATGGAACACTGAAGCTTTCTTT